The 9 T cell receptor beta chains given below trace back to one sample, sequenced in a study of regulatory T cells in long-lasting Graves disease. Documented time point: persistent/refractory GD, antithyroid drugs over 5 years with positive TRAb. Construction of the TCR library relied on RNA isolated from PBMCs. Researchers made TCR beta libraries by using iRepertoire HTBI primers and running Arm-PCR on CDR3 regions. In TCRdb, the multiplex PCR reads were re-called with MiXCR into one record per CDR3 protein. This table holds around 400,000 distinct CDR3 sequences, around 20% found once. The source was peripheral blood mononuclear cells (PBMCs), collected when the disease was refractory, from a patient treated with antithyroid drugs. The receptors were gathered from a female donor with Graves disease.

The genes are TRBV9 and TRBJ2-7; maybe TRBD2 (5 bases). This CDR3 spans 12 amino acids. Germline values: CDR1 SGDLS, CDR2 YYNGEE. The ends were cut back, 4 bases at V and 6 bases at J, with 11 bases in the middle. The CDR3 here is CASSPSRGEQYF. The CDR3 nucleotides read TGTGCCAGCAGCCCTAGTCGGGGCGAGCAGTACTTC. Full variable domain (rest looked up from reference TRBV9 and TRBJ2-7): DSGVTQTPKHLITATGQRVTLRCSPRSGDLSVYWYQQSLDQGLQFLIQYYNGEERAKGNILERFSAQQFPDLHSELNLSSLELGDSALYFCASSPSRGEQYFGPGTRLTVT.

This clonotype turned up a few times. V is TRBV7-9 and J is TRBJ2-2; possible D gene TRBD1, 6 bases. V lost 6 bases, J lost 0 bases, and 11 bases lay in between. There are 15 residues in the CDR3. Looked up from germline, CDR1 is SEHNR and CDR2 is FQNEAQ (reference sequence). CDR3 protein: CASRNRTANTGELFF. DNA of the CDR3: TGTGCCAGCAGGAATAGGACAGCGAACACCGGGGAGCTGTTTTTT.

As DNA, the CDR3 is TGTGCCAGTAAGAATTGGGAGTCAGTTGGAAACACCATATATTTT. Amino acids: CASKNWESVGNTIYF. J is TRBJ1-3 and V is TRBV19; D not resolved. Trimming took off 7 bases at V and 3 bases at J, with 16 bases between the two ends. CDR1 and CDR2 from the germline V gene are LNHDA and SQIVND (reference sequence). CDR3 size: 15 residues.

The rearrangement uses TRBV18 and TRBJ2-7, with D perhaps TRBD2 (6 bases). Germline CDR1 is KGHSH and CDR2 is LQKENI. The V end was cut by 0 bases, the J end by 5 bases, with 14 bases between. The length of the CDR3 is 15 residues. The CDR3 DNA reads TGTGCCAGCTCACCACCCGTCGGAGGGAGAAACGAGCAGTACTTC. It codes for CASSPPVGGRNEQYF.

Ten or more counts support this clonotype. This chain links TRBV14 with TRBJ1-4, with 7 bases that match TRBD1. This CDR3 has 14 residues. J gave up 6 bases and V 4 bases, and 5 bases lay outside the gene matches. Per germline, CDR1 SGHDN and CDR2 FVKESK. CDR3 protein: CASSPGTVHEKLFF. CDR3 sequence (DNA): TGTGCCAGCAGCCCGGGGACAGTACATGAAAAACTGTTTTTT. Drawing the rest from reference TRBV14 and TRBJ1-4, the complete variable domain is EAGVTQFPSHSVIEKGQTVTLRCDPISGHDNLYWYRRVMGKEIKFLLHFVKESKQDESGMPNNRFLAERTGGTYSTLKVQPAELEDSGVYFCASSPGTVHEKLFFGSGTQLSVL.

In this sample, this clonotype turned up many times. V gene TRBV2 combines with J gene TRBJ2-5; tentatively, D is TRBD1 or TRBD2 (5 bases each). CDR1 is SNHLY and CDR2 is FYNNEI in the germline V gene. The CDR3 has 15 amino acids. V lost 3 bases, J lost 1 base, and 12 bases lay in between. In nucleotides, the CDR3 is TGTGCCAGCAGTGATGAGGGTCAGGGCCAAGAGACCCAGTACTTC. It yields the protein CASSDEGQGQETQYF.

The chain is built from TRBV19 and TRBJ2-5; the D is unclear. Germline loops: CDR1 LNHDA, CDR2 SQIVND (reference sequence). CDR3 length equals 13 residues. V was trimmed by 1 base and J by 3 bases, leaving 6 bases between them. The CDR3 DNA reads TGTGCCAGTAGTATAGGATTGGAAGAGACCCAGTACTTC. It yields the protein CASSIGLEETQYF.

This clonotype was counted between two and nine times. This chain joins TRBV4-2 and TRBJ2-5; D might be TRBD1 (6 bases). Germline V gene lookup returns CDR1 LGHNA and CDR2 YNFKEQ. The CDR3 contains 15 residues. V lost 7 bases to trimming and J lost 5 bases, with 20 bases between them. DNA of the CDR3: TGTGCCAGCACGCCTTGGCAGGGGCGTGGGGAGACCCAGTACTTC. Protein sequence: CASTPWQGRGETQYF.

This clonotype was observed a few times. The rearrangement joins TRBV29-1 to TRBJ1-1; no clear D. Trimming removed 4 bases at V and 2 bases at J, with 8 bases between. The CDR3 has 12 amino acids. The germline CDR1 and CDR2 sequences are SQVTM and ANQGSEA. The CDR3 reads CSVGVSNTEAFF. CDR3 bases: TGCAGCGTTGGAGTCAGCAACACTGAAGCTTTCTTT.